The clone carrying this TCR beta chain was seen only once. Data came from immunoSEQ multiplex PCR; TCRdb stores just in-frame clones and leaves some out. The repertoire consists of tens of thousands of clones, with less than 95% occurring once and the leading ten covering roughly 4.5%. The sample originates from a study of T cell changes during pregnancy in multiple sclerosis. The sequence derives from a female donor with multiple sclerosis, enrolled in a pregnancy study. The input for sequencing was CD8+ T cells from peripheral blood mononuclear cells, taken in the second trimester of pregnancy.

CDR3: CAISNEEEGLAGNNEQFF. The CDR3 DNA sequence: TGTGCCATCAGTAACGAAGAAGAAGGACTAGCGGGAAACAATGAGCAGTTCTTC. This sequence joins TRBV10-3 and TRBJ2-1; 12 bases map to TRBD2. The CDR3 runs to 18 residues. J was trimmed by 5 bases and V by 5 bases; bases with no gene match: 13. Looked up from germline, CDR1 is ENHRY and CDR2 is SYGVKD.